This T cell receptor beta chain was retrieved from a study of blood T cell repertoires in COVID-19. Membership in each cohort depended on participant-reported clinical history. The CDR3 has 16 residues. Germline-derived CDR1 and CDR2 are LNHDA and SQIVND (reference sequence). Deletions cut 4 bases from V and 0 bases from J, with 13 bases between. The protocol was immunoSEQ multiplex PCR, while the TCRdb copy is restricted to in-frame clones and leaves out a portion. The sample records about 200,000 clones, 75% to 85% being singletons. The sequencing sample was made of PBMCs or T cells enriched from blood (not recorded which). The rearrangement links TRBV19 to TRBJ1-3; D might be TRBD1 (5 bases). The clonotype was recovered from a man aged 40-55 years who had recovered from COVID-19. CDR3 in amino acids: CASSNSRQSSGNTIYF. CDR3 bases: TGTGCCAGTAGTAATTCTCGACAGAGCTCTGGAAACACCATATATTTT.